The T cell receptor (beta chain) under discussion was sequenced for a study of blood T cell repertoires in COVID-19. Study background: The study drew acute and convalescent COVID-19 samples from the United States, Italy and Spain.

Only in-frame clones appear in the TCRdb table, and some are missing; sequencing was by immunoSEQ multiplex PCR. The sample yields 380,000 or so clones, about 88% seen once. Germline assignment: CDR1 GTSNPN and CDR2 SVGIG (reference sequence). V shed 4 bases and J 1 base; nucleotides not matched to a gene: 7. The CDR3 contains 15 residues. The Seattle patients joined while their infection was active and were tracked longitudinally afterward. This clonotype was sampled from an older woman with COVID-19, enrolled during active disease. Sequencing input: peripheral blood. The chain joins TRBV30 to TRBJ2-7; TRBD2 matches at 10 bases. Here the CDR3 DNA reads TGTGCCTGGACGAGGAATAGCGGGGGGTCCTACGAGCAGTACTTC. Residues: CAWTRNSGGSYEQYF. Combining the CDR3 with reference TRBV30 and TRBJ2-7 gives the whole variable domain SQTIHQWPATLVQPVGSPLSLECTVEGTSNPNLYWYRQAAGRGLQLLFYSVGIGQISSEVPQNLSASRPQDRQFILSSKKLLLSDSGFYLCAWTRNSGGSYEQYFGPGTRLTVT.